This T cell receptor (beta chain) originates from a study of molecular identifiers for immune sequencing clone quantification (dated by TCRdb to 2016 to 2019). Regarding the research as a whole: For a replicate experiment, RNA from about 20,000 or 100,000 naive CD8 T cells was divided into five aliquots, of which four were sequenced. The study was a methods study using CD8 T cells to benchmark molecular-identifier clustering-based TCR repertoire sequencing (MIDCIRS) and TCR RNA copy counting. What the work shows at the level of the full study, not this receptor alone: The sizes of highly expanded clones could end up underestimated when identical TCR molecules share a barcode. Modeling indicated about 3 TCR RNA copies recovered per cell, compared with about 10 by digital PCR, which implies a capture efficiency of approximately 30%. When barcode sub-clustering was left out, chimeric consensus sequences inflated TCR diversity, with chimeras reaching as high as 47%. The naive libraries included spiked-in Jurkat TCR RNA (roughly nine copies' worth), and this Jurkat TCR RNA is not part of the donor repertoire. In CMV-specific effector cells, over 99% of molecules were held by clones above 20 RNA copies, whereas under 1% of molecules were held by such clones in naive cells. A single cell's worth of spiked-in Jurkat TCR RNA was reported detectable even among around 1 million naive CD8 T cells.

Libraries of naive CD8 T cells were built from approximately 20,000 to 980,000 sorted cells, with 10%, 30% or 50% of the purified RNA used. Naive CD8 T cells, defined as CD8+CD4-CCR7+CD45RA+, were FACS-sorted into RLT Plus buffer on a BD FACSAria II. To test detection sensitivity, Jurkat RNA equal to 9 to 10 TCR copies was added to samples of about 20,000-1,000,000 naive CD8 T cells. CD8 T cells were enriched with RosetteSep CD8+ T Cell Enrichment Cocktail and Ficoll-Paque, followed by ACK red cell lysis. Compared with germline, V lacks 3 bases and J lacks 3 bases; bases without a gene match: 3. Including the terminal cysteine and phenylalanine, the CDR3 comprises 14 residues. Of the read, only the CDR3 DNA is kept; its 42 bases are in frame from base 1. According to the germline V gene, CDR1 reads ENHRY and CDR2 reads SYGVKD. This clonotype occurred a few times. Its antigen remains unidentified. Qualities for individual bases were not recorded, and no much larger clone is one base off.

The library was generated by PCR. The sample was run on a NextSeq 500. Preparation of bulk TCR libraries followed a previously described approach, with the TCR primers listed in Table S5. Purification of total RNA was performed with the Qiagen AllPrep DNA/RNA kit. Before analysis, reads from multiple sequencing runs of one library were combined. Regarding the original processing steps: Reads were retained only if their TCR constant sequence matched exactly, and those retained reads were trimmed to 150 nt and grouped according to their 12-nt molecular barcodes. Reads within each barcode group were sub-clustered using a 15% Levenshtein threshold, and quality-weighted consensus sequences were constructed for each RNA molecule. Non-functional sequences were filtered out, along with any lower-count sequence sitting one edit away from another sequence. Based on a fit of two negative binomial distributions, barcode sub-clusters having less than 20% of the maximum read count were discarded. TCRdb passed the public sequencing reads through fastp at Q25 and MiXCR, retaining productive beta sequences. Rows with a matching CDR3 protein are joined into one entry that keeps the most common DNA and genes. The V and J calls follow TCRdb's processing rather than the paper's. The sample table records roughly 320,000 distinct CDR3 sequences; roughly a quarter of these occur just once. The ten largest clones capture about 0.7% of the sample.

The sample comprised naive CD8+ T cells from blood, with Jurkat cell RNA spiked in. In light of the paper, this sample's cell subset or site label describes: FACS-sorted CD8+CD4-CCR7+CD45RA+ naive T cells. The chain is encoded by TRBV10-3 joined to TRBJ2-7, with 9 junctional bases fitting TRBD2. This receptor was obtained from a human donor in good health. Some libraries in this study had Jurkat cell RNA spiked in. The DNA reads TGTGCCATCAGTGATCTAGCGGGGTACTACGAGCAGTACTTC. Translation gives CAISDLAGYYEQYF.